The 6 T cell receptor beta chains below were found in one sample sequenced in a study of tumor-infiltrating lymphocytes in primary liver carcinoma. Bulk tissue was left unsorted, and RNA and DNA were co-extracted from roughly 20-30 mg of it. A constant-region primer served to make TCR beta cDNA from roughly 480 ng total RNA. Sequencing libraries for TCR beta derived from three nested multiplex PCR rounds that used slightly modified ARM-PCR. Each of the first two PCR rounds ran approximately 11 cycles with TRBV1-TRBV30 forward and C-beta reverse primers. Each CDR3 protein gets one entry after TCRdb re-called the multiplex PCR reads with MiXCR. Among approximately 80,000 distinct CDR3 sequences listed, roughly 72% were seen once. The source material was tumor-adjacent normal liver tissue. These receptors were taken from a man aged 35 to 55 with primary liver carcinoma and hepatitis B virus infection.

V and J are TRBV11-1 and TRBJ2-4; 11 bases fit TRBD2. Germline assignment: CDR1 SGHAT and CDR2 FQDESV (reference sequence). The CDR3 sequence is 17 residues long. Unmatched junction bases numbered 9, after V lost 6 bases and J lost 2 bases. This CDR3 reads CASSLPETSGTKNIQYF. The CDR3 DNA follows: TGTGCCAGCAGTCTTCCCGAGACTAGCGGGACCAAAAACATTCAGTACTTC. Full variable domain (remainder filled in from reference TRBV11-1 and TRBJ2-4): EAEVAQSPRYKITEKSQAVAFWCDPISGHATLYWYRQILGQGPELLVQFQDESVVDDSQLPKDRFSAERLKGVDSTLKIQPAELGDSAMYLCASSLPETSGTKNIQYFGAGTRLSVL.

In its sample, this clonotype was seen a few times. It is likely a read error, because the conserved phenylalanine at the end of the CDR3 is missing. J is TRBJ2-2 and V is TRBV4-1, with 7 bases that match TRBD1. This CDR3 contains 17 residues. Germline lookup yields CDR1 MGHRA and CDR2 YSYEKL. The V and J ends lost 4 bases and 2 bases, in that order; junction bases with no gene match: 10. The CDR3 loop is CASSPQTGVLNTGELFS. The CDR3 DNA sequence: TGCGCCAGCAGCCCCCAAACAGGGGTCCTAAACACCGGGGAGCTGTTTTCT.

The rearrangement links TRBV11-2 to TRBJ1-2; TRBD1 matches 9 bases. The CDR3 covers 14 residues. Unmatched junction bases numbered 11, after V lost 3 bases and J lost 12 bases. Germline assignment: CDR1 SGHAT and CDR2 FQNNGV. CDR3 loop: CASSLGTGRFAHTF. The DNA for the CDR3 is TGTGCCAGCAGCTTGGGGACAGGGCGATTTGCCCACACCTTC. Complete variable domain (other parts from reference TRBV11-2 and TRBJ1-2): EAGVAQSPRYKIIEKRQSVAFWCNPISGHATLYWYQQILGQGPKLLIQFQNNGVVDDSQLPKDRFSAERLKGVDSTLKIQPAKLEDSAVYLCASSLGTGRFAHTFGSGTRLTVV.

This clonotype was seen only once. This likely comes from a read error, as the CDR3 has no conserved phenylalanine or tryptophan at its end. This sequence joins TRBV6-1 and TRBJ2-6, with TRBD1 matching 10 bases. Germline V gives CDR1 MNHNS, CDR2 SASEGT. CDR3 size: 20 residues. In DNA form, the CDR3 reads TGTGCCAGCAATGAAGAATTTACGAGGGACAGGGGTTCTGGGGCCAACGTCCTGACTTTA. Translated, it gives CASNEEFTRDRGSGANVLTL.

Notes on this clonotype: A read error may be the cause here, since a much bigger clone is one base away. CDR3 protein: CASSSVSTDTGELFF. CDR3 DNA: TGTGCCAGCAGTTCAGTTTCCACGGACACCGGGGAGCTGTTTTTT. J is TRBJ2-2 and V is TRBV6-5; unclear D gene. V was shortened by 4 bases and J by 3 bases, with 12 bases between the two germline ends. CDR1 and CDR2 from the germline V gene are MNHEY and SVGAGI. The CDR3 is 15 amino acids.

On this clonotype: Mismatch with germline at one junction end may stem from a read error. The chain couples TRBV6-5 to TRBJ2-1, with D possibly TRBD1 on 5 matching bases. CDR3 length: 18 residues. Germline V gene data show CDR1 as MNHEY and CDR2 as SVGAGI. The CDR3 reads CANSYGRGPKRSYNEQFF. Written as DNA, the CDR3 is TGTGCCAACAGTTACGGTAGGGGTCCGAAAAGATCCTACAATGAGCAGTTCTTC.